This entry lists 21 T cell receptor beta chains sequenced from one sample in a study of OX40 agonist ivuxolimab in advanced cancers. Sequencing used immunoSEQ multiplex PCR; TCRdb keeps in-frame clones, though not all of them. The repertoire holds around 12,000 clones, 84% seen once, with under 50% in the top ten. Sequences were derived from CD4+ or CD8+ T cells sorted from blood, sampled in a trial of the OX40 agonist ivuxolimab. These receptor sequences come from an adult with an advanced solid tumor such as melanoma, head and neck, liver or kidney cancer.

The chain combines TRBV6-1 with TRBJ2-7, with 8 bases lining up with TRBD1. After removal of 5 bases from V and 5 bases from J, the junction contained 8 bases not matched to a gene. CDR3 length: 14 residues. Germline-derived CDR1 and CDR2 are MNHNS and SASEGT. CDR3 amino acids: CASSNGQGINEQYF. The CDR3 region has the DNA TGTGCCAGCAGTAACGGACAGGGTATCAACGAGCAGTACTTC.

This chain links TRBV28 with TRBJ2-1; D is uncertain. Germline CDR1 is MDHEN and CDR2 is SYDVKM. V gave up 3 bases and J gave up 10 bases, with 13 bases separating them. This CDR3 spans 13 amino acids. The CDR3 loop reads CASSFPEADEQFF. CDR3 in DNA: TGTGCCAGCAGTTTCCCTGAGGCAGACGAGCAGTTCTTC.

V and J are TRBV11-3 and TRBJ2-7; 10 bases fit TRBD2. The CDR3 sequence is 16 residues long. With 0 bases clipped from V and 6 bases from J, the junction kept 8 bases outside the gene matches. Looked up from germline, CDR1 is SGHNT and CDR2 is YENEEA. The CDR3 is CASSLDFGLAGVEQYF. The CDR3 DNA follows: TGTGCCAGCAGCTTAGATTTTGGCCTAGCGGGAGTCGAGCAGTACTTC.

This chain joins TRBV5-8 and TRBJ2-3, with D unresolved. Germline-derived CDR1 and CDR2 are SGHTS and YDEGEE. Trimming stripped 0 bases from V and 4 bases from J, with 12 bases between. The CDR3 is 15 residues long. CDR3: CASSLARSVPDTQYF. The CDR3 nucleotides are TGTGCCAGCAGCTTGGCCCGATCCGTCCCAGATACGCAGTATTTT.

This chain connects TRBV4-3 to TRBJ1-1; D perhaps matches TRBD1 (6 bases). Trimming took off 3 bases at V and 1 base at J, with 12 bases between the two ends. CDR1 LGHNA and CDR2 YSLEER come from the germline V gene. This CDR3 is 15 amino acids long. CDR3: CASSHQSRGNTEAFF. CDR3 bases: TGCGCCAGCAGCCACCAGTCCAGGGGGAACACTGAAGCTTTCTTT.

The rearrangement uses TRBV27 and TRBJ2-1, with 8 bases that match TRBD2. This CDR3 is built from 15 residues. The V gene end was trimmed by 2 bases and the J gene end by 6 bases; junction bases not matched to a gene: 6. CDR1 is MNHEY and CDR2 is SMNVEV in the germline V gene (reference sequence). DNA of the CDR3: TGTGCCAGCAGTTTAGACGCACTAGCGGTCAATGAGCAGTTCTTC. It specifies CASSLDALAVNEQFF.

The CDR3 DNA sequence: TGTGCCAGCAGCTTAGGTACAGGACCCCCAACGGGTGGGGAGCTGTTTTTT. It is translated as CASSLGTGPPTGGELFF. V and J are TRBV11-2 and TRBJ2-2; possibly TRBD1 for D (5 bases). Trimming stripped 1 base from V and 8 bases from J, with 20 bases between. This CDR3 has 17 amino acids. CDR1 is SGHAT and CDR2 is FQNNGV in the germline V gene. Full variable domain (rest looked up from reference TRBV11-2 and TRBJ2-2): EAGVAQSPRYKIIEKRQSVAFWCNPISGHATLYWYQQILGQGPKLLIQFQNNGVVDDSQLPKDRFSAERLKGVDSTLKIQPAKLEDSAVYLCASSLGTGPPTGGELFFGEGSRLTVL.

The V gene is TRBV5-4, the J gene TRBJ2-7; 11 positions agree with TRBD1. The germline gives CDR1 SGHNT, CDR2 YYREEE (reference sequence). This CDR3 region has 14 residues. The junction had 5 bases not matched to a gene; V was cut back by 4 bases and J by 5 bases. CDR3 sequence (DNA): TGTGCCAGCAGCCGGACAGGGGGCATGGACGAGCAGTACTTC. Protein: CASSRTGGMDEQYF.

The chain recombines TRBV7-9 with TRBJ2-1; TRBD2 is a possible D gene (5 bases). V lost 5 bases and J lost 9, with 14 bases in between. Germline CDR1 and CDR2: SEHNR and FQNEAQ (reference sequence). The CDR3 runs to 13 residues. The CDR3 sequence: CASSLTSRGEQFF. CDR3 DNA sequence: TGTGCCAGCAGCCTCACTAGTCGGGGTGAGCAGTTCTTC.

This chain links TRBV23-1 with TRBJ2-4; D remains ambiguous. TRBV23-1 is treated as an ORF (open reading frame) with a function not yet certain. This CDR3 is built from 17 residues. The V end was cut by 4 bases, the J end by 1 base, with 17 bases between. CDR3: CASSRGDSLKAKNIQYF. The CDR3 nucleotides are TGCGCCAGCAGTCGAGGAGACTCACTTAAGGCCAAAAACATTCAGTACTTC.

This rearrangement joins TRBV4-3 to TRBJ2-2; no clear D. Germline CDR1 reads LGHNA; CDR2 reads YSLEER. V gave up 0 bases and J gave up 0 bases, with 17 bases separating them. CDR3 length: 19 amino acids. Written as DNA, the CDR3 is TGCGCCAGCAGCCAAGATGATCAGGCAGGATCGACGAACACCGGGGAGCTGTTTTTT. This encodes CASSQDDQAGSTNTGELFF.

The genes are TRBV7-9 and TRBJ2-7, with a tentative D call TRBD2 (5 bases). Germline V lookup: CDR1 SEHNR, CDR2 FQNEAQ (reference sequence). The CDR3 has 13 residues. The V and J ends lost 5 bases and 3 bases respectively, with 11 bases between them. CDR3 region: CASSDSVRYEQYF. CDR3 nucleotide sequence: TGTGCCAGCAGCGATAGCGTCCGCTACGAGCAGTACTTC.

The chain carries TRBV5-8 and TRBJ1-1, with a weak D call TRBD1 (5 bases). Between the trimmed V and J ends, which lost 0 bases and 5 bases, there was a span of 11 bases. Germline V gives CDR1 SGHTS, CDR2 YDEGEE. The length of the CDR3 is 14 residues. As DNA, the CDR3 is TGTGCCAGCAGCTTGGAAGGTCGGGGGACTGAAGCTTTCTTT. Translating gives CASSLEGRGTEAFF.

By share, this clone counts as medium-sized. Within the sample, other DNA sequences also encode this same CDR3. The chain couples TRBV5-4 to TRBJ2-7; the D gene is possibly TRBD2 (6 bases). Trimming removed 4 bases at V and 3 bases at J, with 14 bases between. Germline V gene data show CDR1 as SGHNT and CDR2 as YYREEE (reference sequence). CDR3 size: 14 residues. CDR3 in DNA: TGTGCCAGCAGCCCGGGACTGGGCAGCTACGAGCAGTACTTC. Protein: CASSPGLGSYEQYF.

The chain combines TRBV10-3 with TRBJ1-1; the D is unclear. Germline values: CDR1 ENHRY, CDR2 SYGVKD. Trimming took 1 base from V and 1 from J, leaving 4 bases between them. The CDR3 consists of 13 residues. CDR3 coding DNA: TGTGCCATCAGTGAGTTGTGGAACACTGAAGCTTTCTTT. This codes for CAISELWNTEAFF.

In its sample, this clone is medium-sized (0.01 to 0.1%). The rearrangement joins TRBV7-8 to TRBJ1-1; no clear D. Trimming took off 1 base at V and 6 bases at J, with 9 bases between the two ends. CDR3 length equals 13 residues. Germline V gene lookup returns CDR1 SGHVS and CDR2 FQNEAQ. The CDR3, as DNA: TGTGCCAGCAGCTTAGTTCAGGCCGCTGAAGCTTTCTTT. It translates to CASSLVQAAEAFF. Looking up the rest from reference TRBV7-8 and TRBJ1-1 gives the full variable domain: GAGVSQSPRYKVAKRGQDVALRCDPISGHVSLFWYQQALGQGPEFLTYFQNEAQLDKSGLPSDRFFAERPEGSVSTLKIQRTQQEDSAVYLCASSLVQAAEAFFGQGTRLTVV.

This chain connects TRBV4-1 to TRBJ1-2; no definite D call. CDR3 length equals 14 residues. V was pared by 5 bases and J by 4 bases, with 14 bases between. Germline CDR1 MGHRA, CDR2 YSYEKL. The CDR3 reads CASSTNRKTYGYTF. The CDR3 nucleotides read TGCGCCAGCAGCACGAACCGAAAGACCTATGGCTACACCTTC.

This clone turned up a few times. This sequence joins TRBV27 and TRBJ2-1; a weak D match, TRBD1 (6 bases). In germline, CDR1 is MNHEY, CDR2 SMNVEV (reference sequence). The CDR3 is 15 residues long. V lost 5 bases, J lost 6 bases, and 17 bases lay in between. In DNA, the CDR3 is TGTGCCAGCAGTACTTTACCACAGGGCTCCAATGAGCAGTTCTTC. It codes for CASSTLPQGSNEQFF.

The CDR3 nucleotides are TGTGCCAGCAGCTTAGCGCCCAGATACGATGGCTACACCTTC. Its protein product is CASSLAPRYDGYTF. The V call is TRBV7-9, the J call TRBJ1-2; D is uncertain. This CDR3 spans 14 amino acids. Trimming shortened V by 0 bases and J by 6 bases, and 11 bases separated the two germline ends. CDR1 and CDR2 from the germline V gene are SEHNR and FQNEAQ (reference sequence). Together with reference TRBV7-9 and TRBJ1-2, the CDR3 gives the full variable domain: DTGVSQNPRHKITKRGQNVTFRCDPISEHNRLYWYRQTLGQGPEFLTYFQNEAQLEKSRLLSDRFSAERPKGSFSTLEIQRTEQGDSAMYLCASSLAPRYDGYTFGSGTRLTVV.

This chain links TRBV11-2 with TRBJ2-1; 9 bases match TRBD2. Germline V gives CDR1 SGHAT, CDR2 FQNNGV. The CDR3 spans 16 residues. The V and J ends lost 0 bases and 7 bases, in that order; junction bases with no gene match: 7. As DNA, the CDR3 is TGTGCCAGCAGCTTAGATCCCGCGGGAGGGCCAAATGAGCAGTTCTTC. This sequence encodes CASSLDPAGGPNEQFF.

This clone was seen a few times. This chain links TRBV6-1 with TRBJ2-7; 9 bases are a match to TRBD2. In germline, CDR1 is MNHNS, CDR2 SASEGT. The CDR3 has 15 amino acids. J was trimmed by 0 bases and V by 0 bases; bases with no gene match: 0. Written as DNA, the CDR3 is TGTGCCAGCAGTGAAGCTAGCGGGAGCTCCTACGAGCAGTACTTC. It specifies CASSEASGSSYEQYF.